This TCR beta chain was retrieved from a study of shared clonotypes between healthy human individuals (dated by TCRdb to the early 2020s). For context, the study as a whole: A few men and a couple of women, aged 18 to 49 years, made up the cohort. To increase sequencing depth and limit assay-specific biases, different laboratories used diverse techniques to prepare libraries and sequence TCR repertoires. Per donor, three plates each were used for CD4 naive and CD4 memory, two for CD8 naive, and one for CD8 memory. The study deeply sequenced blood TCR repertoires of about 5 healthy adults to estimate repertoire size and the extent of clonotype sharing between individuals. Leukapheresis yielded between about 0.94 and 8.9 billion PBMCs per donor.

What the research found in general, with its limitations: Naive subsets generally had larger estimated clonotype richness than memory subsets did. Pairwise subsampling indicated that sequencing depth was expected to affect the degree of clonotype sharing among donors. Across a handful of donors, 5% to 6% of naive CD4, more than 3% of naive CD8, 2.3% of memory CD4, and about 0.4% of memory CD8 clonotypes were shared. Because the study included only a small number of donors, the genetic and exposure-history diversity represented was limited. Even with the large sequencing depth, rarefaction of the sorted-subset datasets indicated that sequencing was incomplete. Sampling was restricted to blood, and TCR repertoires in tissue are likely to differ from TCR repertoires in blood. Compared with non-shared clonotypes, the clonotypes found in all four sorted-subset donors had higher generation probabilities.

About this clone itself: Its antigen has not been determined. No base qualities exist here, and no much larger clone lies one base off it.

Healthy HIV-negative adults with no recently reported acute infections or vaccinations were included as donors. All donors were Caucasian adults living in Nashville, Tennessee, USA. Magnetic negative selection was used to enrich CD4+ T cells, after which naive cells were positively selected on CD45RA and the negative fraction became the memory subset. Blood was obtained by leukapheresis, after which PBMCs were separated by Ficoll-Histopaque density gradient centrifugation and cryopreserved in liquid nitrogen vapor phase. Analytical flow cytometry was used to check the purity and quantity of each magnetically sorted T cell population. From each sorted fraction, genomic DNA was isolated and quantified by UV absorbance on a Nanodrop 2000c. TCR CDR3 regions were amplified from genomic DNA by multiplex PCR using the deep immunoSEQ assay. Extracted genomic DNA from each cell subset was spread evenly across all wells of several immunoSEQ 96-well plates, with each plate serving as a replicate. For sorted subsets, each replicate PCR was loaded with 150 to 250 ng genomic DNA, equivalent to approximately 27,000 T cell genomes. Purified libraries were measured with a Qubit 3.0 fluorometer, size-checked on a Bioanalyzer 2100, and measured again with the KAPA Library Quantification kit. A separate single-read 150-cycle Illumina NextSeq 550 flow cell was used to sequence each immunoSEQ 96-well plate. The authors' analysis ran thus. Because only junctional sequences without quality scores were contained in the immunoSEQ output, filtering matching that applied to full-length reads could not be performed. Sequences were annotated with PyIR, a Python wrapper for IgBLAST v1.9, using IMGT germline references to assign V/J genes and CDR3. Any read was removed if the V/J assignment was weak (E-value above 1e-6), the CDR3 was missing, or the read contained stop codons, out-of-frame junctions, or ambiguous translated residues. V3J clonotypes were defined as sequences sharing the same inferred V gene, J gene, and CDR3 amino acid sequence. The percentage overlap between two repertoires was calculated by dividing the number of shared unique clonotypes by the size of the smaller repertoire. RTK rarefaction, the Chao1 estimator, and Recon v2.1 estimates of unobserved clonotypes were used to assess repertoire richness. For all TCRbeta clonotypes obtained by the gDNA method from several donors, generation probabilities were computed with OLGA. TCRdb re-hosts the immuneACCESS table, in-frame sequences only. Its copies lack some clones; in the studies checked, an unresolved V gene accounts for under half of them, and the cause for the rest is not known. Clonal size and the V and J genes are those of that table, whereas D and trimming came from the DNA. Present in this sample are approximately 2.5 million clones, approximately 93% of which were seen just once. The top ten hold 0.36% of the sample.

The origin of this receptor is a man aged 18 to 35 in good health. Some clones in this sample may be carry-over from other donors' samples. The sequencing sample was made of naive CD4+ T cells from PBMCs. The label giving this sample's cell subset or site can be read as: CD45RA+ positively selected.

The DNA sequence is given as TGTGCCAGCAGTGTGGACAGCTCGGGGGCCAACGTCCTGACTTTC. Its protein reads: CASSVDSSGANVLTF. The chain links TRBV28 with TRBJ2-6, and TRBD1 may be the D gene, going by 6 matching bases. Based on the germline V gene, the CDR1 and CDR2 sequences are MDHEN and SYDVKM. Counted from cysteine to phenylalanine, this CDR3 has 15 amino acids. Just the 45-base CDR3 DNA is kept, in frame starting at base 1. V sheds 5 bases and J sheds 4 bases, leaving 12 bases between their ends.